The sequence of this T cell receptor beta chain was determined in a study of lymphopenia after photon versus proton radiotherapy. Relative to its sample, this clone is hyperexpanded. This CDR3 has 17 amino acids. With V trimmed by 3 bases and J by 5 bases, 15 bases remained unmatched. Germline V lookup: CDR1 SGDLS, CDR2 YYNGEE. Some clones are missing from TCRdb's copy, which holds only in-frame ones; the method was immunoSEQ multiplex PCR. There are about 3,800 clones in the sample; around 69% occur only once, and approximately 50% lies in the top ten. The source is a man at least 80 years old with esophageal cancer. The sample was peripheral blood, taken from a patient treated with proton-based radiotherapy. The genes are TRBV9 and TRBJ2-5; 8 positions match TRBD1. The CDR3: CASSASDPGQVDETQYF. The CDR3 DNA follows: TGTGCCAGCAGCGCCTCAGATCCGGGACAGGTTGACGAGACCCAGTACTTC.